Included here is one TCR beta chain sequence, with context. Its antigen is currently not known. Within one base of it there is no much larger clone, and no base qualities were kept. There are 15 amino acids in the CDR3, from cysteine to phenylalanine inclusive. The DNA shown is the 45-base CDR3, in frame from base 1. CDR1 DFQATT and CDR2 SNEGSKA were looked up in the germline V gene (reference sequence). Relative to germline, V is missing 0 bases and J is missing 10 bases, with 7 bases of the junction outside any gene match. This specimen's treatment or condition label, per the study, means: roughly 10-day PBMC culture with coronavirus spike peptide pools or control peptides (ViraFEST assay). The ViraFEST assay, used in the study, expanded antigen-specific T cells with peptide pools and then identified the expanded clonotypes through TCR sequencing. The convalescent patients' positive SARS-CoV-2 PCR tests fell between March and December 2020, which was before the Alpha, Beta and Delta variants emerged in the United States. More than 1.5 million PBMCs per well were cultured in IMDM with roughly 4.8% human AB serum and approximately 9.1 IU/ml IL-2, plus 10 ug/ml peptide pools. Half of the culture medium was replaced with fresh IL-2-containing medium on days 3 and 7. Once the cells had been in culture for around 10 days, the EasySep CD4+ T cell isolation kit was used to isolate CD4+ T cells by negative selection. Ficoll-Paque Plus gradient centrifugation was used to isolate PBMCs from whole blood, and the isolated PBMCs were then either used fresh or cryopreserved at -140C. In general, triplicate wells were set up for every culture condition.

This entry comes from a study of vaccination and CD4 T cells after COVID-19 (dated by TCRdb to between 2021 and 2024). Regarding the complete study: SARS-CoV-2 positivity had been established in the convalescent patients by nasal swab PCR, and mild disease was recorded in several of these patients and severe disease in one. Control cultures received a CEFX viral epitope pool as the positive control, an HIV-1 Nef peptide pool as the negative control, or no peptide. Post-COVID blood samples from convalescent patients were collected a median of around 100 days after diagnosis, with a range of about 30 to 170 days. The cultures were stimulated with overlapping spike peptide pools from SARS-CoV-2 and from the common cold coronaviruses HCoV-NL63, HCoV-OC43 and HCoV-229E. Each participant got two doses of either the Pfizer-BioNTech BNT162b2 vaccine (n=8) or the Moderna mRNA-1273 vaccine (n=2). Post-vaccine blood samples were taken a median of approximately 76 days after the second vaccine dose, with a range of roughly 13 to 250 days. In under twelve COVID-19 convalescent patients and a few infection-naive healthy vaccine recipients, researchers compared the spike-specific CD4+ TCR repertoire from before mRNA vaccination with the repertoire from after. The convalescent cohort comprised six males and four females, including two Hispanic individuals, seven Caucasians, two Asians and one multiracial person.

Results the study describes overall, beyond this receptor: In convalescent patients, nearly all vaccine-specific clones (304 of 307) were found to be mono-reactive for SARS-CoV-2 spike rather than cross-reactive with common cold coronaviruses. Among the post-vaccine SARS-CoV-2-reactive clones in convalescent patients, a median about 86% showed up only after vaccination, which suggests vaccine-specific priming. Although the median number of SARS-CoV-2-reactive clonotypes went up from approximately 20 after infection to around 39 after vaccination, the increase was not significant. The study included relatively few convalescent patients and did not analyze early timepoints after natural infection.

The method was PCR. DNA from cultured CD4+ T cells was subjected to TCR sequencing with the Oncomine TCR Beta short-read assay at the Johns Hopkins FTIC core. Genomic DNA was extracted from the cultured CD4+ T cells with the QIAamp micro DNA kit. The Oncomine TCR Beta libraries from cultured CD4+ T cells were pooled using unique dual indexes and then sequenced on an Illumina iSeq 100. The authors' pipeline ran thus. Non-productive sequences were filtered out, and CDR3s that did not start with C, did not end with F or W, or were shorter than 7 amino acids were discarded. The MANAFEST web application was used to identify antigen-specific clonotypes by comparing peptide-stimulated wells against reference wells and other culture wells. Positive clones required FDR below 0.05, an odds ratio above 5, and productive frequency above 0.1% in at least two of three replicate wells. Cross-reactive clonotypes were defined as significantly expanded in both SARS-CoV-2 spike wells and at least one common cold coronavirus spike condition. CDR3 homology was assessed with Levenshtein distances (stringdist) and unrooted phylogenetic trees (ape) in R version 3.6.1. The public reads were reanalyzed by TCRdb: fastp trimming at Q25, MiXCR alignment, in-frame beta chains only. Records with the same CDR3 protein are collapsed into one entry carrying the most frequent genes and DNA. These V and J calls rely on TCRdb rather than the paper's analysis. This sample is represented by about 13,000 distinct CDR3 sequences; around 55% of them were singletons. The biggest ten clones account for over 12% of the sample.

Sequenced sample: CD4+ T cells from blood, cultured in vitro. The chain employs TRBV20-1 and TRBJ1-6, and 9 junction bases match TRBD1. The TCR originated in a human donor who had recovered from COVID-19. The CDR3 sequence is CSAREIGQGTSPLHF. DNA sequence: TGCAGTGCTAGAGAAATAGGACAGGGGACCTCACCCCTCCACTTT.